What follows are 2 T cell receptor beta chains derived from one specimen sequenced in a study of shared clonotypes between healthy human individuals. The table came from immunoSEQ multiplex PCR; TCRdb's copy has only in-frame clones and leaves some out. The table lists about 990,000 clones, 70% to 80% of them singletons, with roughly 0.62% in the top ten. Sequencing was carried out using memory CD4+ T cells from PBMCs. Sample subset: CD45RA-negative fraction. The receptors come from a man younger than 35 in good health. Some clones in this sample may be carry-over from other donors' samples.

The J gene is TRBJ1-2, the V gene TRBV7-2, with D perhaps TRBD1 (5 bases). The CDR3 is 13 amino acids. Trimming pared 6 bases from V and 4 bases from J, leaving 12 bases between. Germline loops: CDR1 SGHTA, CDR2 FQGNSA. DNA for the CDR3: TGTGCCAGCAGTGAACTGGGGGGCTATGGCTACACCTTC. Residues: CASSELGGYGYTF.

J is TRBJ2-7 and V is TRBV6-5; tentatively, D is TRBD2 (6 bases). Looked up from germline, CDR1 is MNHEY and CDR2 is SVGAGI. This CDR3 comprises 14 residues. Trimming pared 4 bases from V and 4 bases from J, leaving 14 bases between. Here the CDR3 DNA reads TGTGCCAGCAGTTCTTTCGGGAGACAGTACGAGCAGTACTTC. Protein product: CASSSFGRQYEQYF.